A single sample gave rise to the 28 T cell receptor beta chains below, sequenced in a study of CD8+CD57+ T cells in acquired aplastic anemia. TCR beta VDJ and CDR3 were profiled, and genomic DNA was the template. TCRdb called the reads again in MiXCR, with one record for every CDR3 protein. The data contain 400,000 to 500,000 distinct CDR3 sequences, approximately 70% of them singletons. Material for sequencing was sorted CD4+, CD8+, or CD8+CD57+ T cells (not recorded which) from PBMCs. Source of these receptors: a human donor in good health, serving as a control.

The V call is TRBV4-2, the J call TRBJ1-2; TRBD1 aligns across 7 bases. CDR1 is LGHNA and CDR2 is YNFKEQ in the germline V gene. V shed 9 bases, J shed 4 bases, and the junction held 11 bases outside the gene matches. CDR3 length equals 14 residues. The CDR3 region is CASSEDRFVYGYTF. The CDR3, as DNA: TGTGCCAGTAGCGAGGACAGGTTTGTCTATGGCTACACCTTC.

The chain employs TRBV7-2 and TRBJ2-7, with D perhaps matching TRBD2 (5 bases). Germline CDR1 reads SGHTA; CDR2 reads FQGNSA. The CDR3 totals 14 residues. Trimming pared 5 bases from V and 3 bases from J, leaving 14 bases between. In nucleotides, the CDR3 is TGTGCCAGCAGCCAAACGGGGAGCTACTACGAGCAGTACTTC. Protein product: CASSQTGSYYEQYF.

V gene TRBV9 combines with J gene TRBJ1-6; TRBD1 matches 8 bases. This CDR3 spans 16 amino acids. Per germline, CDR1 SGDLS and CDR2 YYNGEE. V shed 4 bases, J shed 14 bases, and the junction held 17 bases outside the gene matches. DNA for the CDR3: TGTGCCAGCAGCTTTTCTACCGGGACAGGCACTGAAGCCCTCCACTTT. It translates to CASSFSTGTGTEALHF.

Comments on this clonotype: A much larger clone differs by one base, so this may be a read error. It is likely a read error, because the conserved phenylalanine at the end of the CDR3 is missing. The chain recombines TRBV6-5 with TRBJ1-2; 9 positions match TRBD1. The CDR3 extends over 14 amino acids. Germline-derived CDR1 and CDR2 are MNHEY and SVGAGI. The ends lost 2 bases at V and 8 bases at J; junction bases unmatched: 6. The CDR3 sequence is CASSYTGQGPGYTL. In nucleotides, the CDR3 is TGTGCCAGCAGTTACACGGGACAGGGTCCCGGCTACACCCTC.

The V gene is TRBV5-6, the J gene TRBJ2-7; 7 nucleotides match TRBD1. V lost 8 bases and J lost 5; bases outside the gene matches: 10. Germline V CDR1 and CDR2: SGHDT, YYEEEE. CDR3 length equals 13 residues. CDR3 in DNA: TGTGCCAGTAGTAGAGACAGGGCCCACGAGCAGTACTTC. Protein sequence: CASSRDRAHEQYF.

The chain joins TRBV20-1 to TRBJ1-5; D is unclear. CDR1 and CDR2 from the germline V gene are DFQATT and SNEGSKA (reference sequence). V was cut by 3 bases and J by 0 bases, with 21 bases left in between. There are 18 residues in the CDR3. The CDR3 DNA is TGCAGTGCTAGCCTCATGGAGACCCAGTCTTATAGCAATCAGCCCCAGCATTTT. Translated, it gives CSASLMETQSYSNQPQHF.

Notes on this clonotype: Just one base apart from a much larger clone, this may be a read error. Because the CDR3 is missing its conserved closing phenylalanine or tryptophan, this is likely a read error. The rearrangement uses TRBV30 and TRBJ2-5, with a possible D match to TRBD1 (6 bases). CDR1 and CDR2 from the germline V gene are GTSNPN and SVGIG (reference sequence). The length of the CDR3 is 13 residues. V lost 4 bases, J lost 2 bases, and 11 bases lay in between. CDR3 amino acids: CAWIQGPQETQYL. For the CDR3, the DNA is TGTGCCTGGATTCAGGGGCCGCAAGAGACCCAGTACCTC.

A remark on this clonotype: The germline gene is not matched at one end of the junction; a read error may be the cause. This chain connects TRBV7-2 to TRBJ1-2; a possible D gene is TRBD1 (6 bases). CDR3 length: 14 amino acids. Germline CDR1 is SGHTA and CDR2 is FQGNSA. The CDR3 DNA sequence: TGTGCCAGCAGCCCCCCAGGTGGACCGGGGGCGCACGCCTTC. This gives the protein CASSPPGGPGAHAF.

On this clonotype: This CDR3 fails to terminate in the conserved phenylalanine or tryptophan, so it likely reflects a read error. No DNA is shown, since the ends of the CDR3 on it are uncertain; the CDR3 is the one TCRdb lists. The chain combines TRBV7-4 with TRBJ1-2. Germline CDR1 SGHVT, CDR2 SQSDAQ. The CDR3 sequence runs 13 residues, both termini included. This CDR3 reads CASSPRPEKPYFG.

About this clonotype itself: A junction boundary mismatches the germline segment, possibly from a read error. The chain carries TRBV5-1 and TRBJ2-1; a possible D gene is TRBD1 (5 bases). Germline loops: CDR1 SGHRS, CDR2 YFSETQ. CDR3 size: 13 residues. The CDR3 here is CASRLGIVGPRFF. In DNA form, the CDR3 reads TGCGCCAGCAGATTGGGAATAGTGGGGCCGCGGTTCTTC.

This clonotype was observed at least ten times. V and J are TRBV5-1 and TRBJ2-7; D is ambiguous. The CDR3 loop spans 12 amino acids. Per the germline V gene, CDR1 is SGHRS and CDR2 is YFSETQ. V was trimmed by 4 bases and J by 7 bases, leaving 12 bases between them. The CDR3 bases are TGCGCCAGCAGCATGGATCAACGGGAGCAGTACTTC. Protein product: CASSMDQREQYF.

Ten or more counts support this clonotype. This is likely a read error, given that the CDR3 carries no conserved phenylalanine or tryptophan at its end. The limits of the CDR3 on the DNA are not certain, so only TCRdb's listed CDR3 is given. The chain carries TRBV12-3 or TRBV12-4 and TRBJ1-2; the table gives TRBD1 as D, unverified against the DNA. The CDR3 extends over 12 residues, inclusive of both ends. CDR3 sequence: CASSPQSQGGVL.

The chain links TRBV20-1 to TRBJ2-6, with 7 bases identical to TRBD1. From germline, CDR1 is DFQATT and CDR2 SNEGSKA (reference sequence). With 5 bases clipped from V and 5 bases from J, the junction kept 12 bases outside the gene matches. This CDR3 is 16 amino acids long. The CDR3 here is CSACEDRAERANVLTF. As DNA, the CDR3 is TGCAGTGCTTGTGAAGACAGGGCGGAAAGGGCCAACGTCCTGACTTTC.

Points on this clonotype: The junction departs from germline at one end; a sequencing error may be responsible. The rearrangement links TRBV20-1 to TRBJ1-2; D remains ambiguous. Germline assignment: CDR1 DFQATT and CDR2 SNEGSKA (reference sequence). This CDR3 comprises 12 residues. The CDR3 DNA reads as TGCAGTGCTGCAATCCATGACACGACGCTTTCCTTC. Protein: CSAAIHDTTLSF.

This clonotype was recorded a few times. J is TRBJ2-5 and V is TRBV7-8; 14 positions agree with TRBD2. Germline CDR1 is SGHVS and CDR2 is FQNEAQ. This CDR3 is built from 20 residues. J lost 5 bases, V lost 4 bases, and 18 bases had no gene match. The CDR3 sequence is CASSSELGLAGVGGGETQYF. The DNA of the CDR3 is TGTGCCAGCAGCTCCGAGTTGGGACTAGCGGGGGTAGGAGGGGGGGAGACCCAGTACTTC.

The chain recombines TRBV2 with TRBJ1-3; D is perhaps TRBD1 (6 bases). Germline loops: CDR1 SNHLY, CDR2 FYNNEI. V was clipped by 6 bases and J by 8 bases, with 23 bases between them. This CDR3 region has 16 residues. CDR3: CASSLGGRSSGDTIYF. CDR3 bases: TGTGCCAGCAGCTTAGGGGGGAGGTCCTCCGGAGACACCATATATTTT.

As for this clonotype: Lacking the conserved final phenylalanine or tryptophan, this CDR3 likely reflects a read error. The chain employs TRBV2 and TRBJ2-1; 9 bases fit TRBD2. The end of the DNA is better explained by TRBJ2-5, so the J call may be wrong. Germline assignment: CDR1 SNHLY and CDR2 FYNNEI. The CDR3 contains 13 residues. CDR3 bases: TGTGCCAGCGGGCGGGAGGGAGGCGAGACCCAGTACATC. Translating gives CASGREGGETQYI.

The J gene is TRBJ2-5, the V gene TRBV12-3 or TRBV12-4, with 10 bases fitting TRBD1. This CDR3 spans 16 amino acids. V dropped 5 bases and J dropped 5; count of bases not matched to a gene: 11. The CDR3 DNA sequence: TGTGCCAGCAGTAGTCAGGACAGGGGGGGGTTGGAGACCCAGTACTTC. This codes for CASSSQDRGGLETQYF.

The V call is TRBV20-1, the J call TRBJ1-2, with D unresolved. CDR3 length: 13 residues. Germline V gene sequence: CDR1 DFQATT, CDR2 SNEGSKA (reference sequence). The CDR3 DNA reads as TGCAGCGTGCCTCGGCCGGGAAACGATGGCTACACCTTC. Amino acid sequence: CSVPRPGNDGYTF.

The CDR3 here is CSAGGQVHYEQYF. CDR3 sequence (DNA): TGCAGCGCGGGCGGACAGGTGCACTACGAGCAGTACTTC. The chain recombines TRBV29-1 with TRBJ2-7, with TRBD1 matching over 7 bases. CDR3 size: 13 residues. Per germline, CDR1 SQVTM and CDR2 ANQGSEA. With 7 bases clipped from V and 3 bases from J, the junction kept 9 bases outside the gene matches.

This clonotype was recorded many times. V is TRBV19 and J is TRBJ1-4; weak D call: TRBD1 (6 bases). CDR1 LNHDA and CDR2 SQIVND come from the germline V gene (reference sequence). V gave up 8 bases and J gave up 1 base, with 14 bases separating them. The CDR3 covers 15 residues. The CDR3 protein is CASGATGLTNEKLFF. The CDR3 DNA is TGTGCCAGTGGGGCCACAGGGTTAACTAATGAAAAACTGTTTTTT.

J is TRBJ1-5 and V is TRBV19; D uncertain. The CDR3 contains 15 residues. Germline assignment: CDR1 LNHDA and CDR2 SQIVND (reference sequence). Trimming took 7 bases from V and 2 from J, leaving 15 bases between them. The CDR3 protein is CASTPGDTGNQPQHF. The CDR3 DNA reads TGTGCCAGTACCCCTGGGGATACGGGCAATCAGCCCCAGCATTTT.

About this clonotype: Germline and junction disagree at one end, which may indicate a read error. The chain joins TRBV7-8 to TRBJ2-1; D may correspond to TRBD1 or TRBD2 (6 bases each). CDR1 SGHVS and CDR2 FQNEAQ come from the germline V gene. This CDR3 spans 16 amino acids. In nucleotides, the CDR3 is TGTGCCAGCAGCTTAAGGGGGGTTACCGGCTACAATGACCAGTTCTTC. Amino acid sequence: CASSLRGVTGYNDQFF.

The table lists this clonotype with many counts. The V gene is TRBV5-1, the J gene TRBJ2-3; the D gene could be TRBD1 or TRBD2 (5 bases each). Germline V gives CDR1 SGHRS, CDR2 YFSETQ. The CDR3 runs 15 residues. Trimming left V 4 bases short and J 0 bases short, with 12 bases between. The CDR3 is CASSQGTVSTDTQYF. The CDR3 DNA sequence: TGCGCCAGCAGCCAAGGGACCGTTAGCACAGATACGCAGTATTTT.

In this sample, this clonotype turned up many times. V usage is TRBV7-2 and J usage is TRBJ1-2, with D perhaps TRBD1 (6 bases). V gave up 5 bases and J gave up 3 bases, with 25 bases separating them. Germline CDR1 is SGHTA and CDR2 is FQGNSA. The CDR3 sequence is 18 residues long. Here the CDR3 DNA reads TGTGCCAGCAGCCCATCATATCTGTGGAGGGGGGAAGACTATGGCTACACCTTC. Residues: CASSPSYLWRGEDYGYTF.

J is TRBJ2-7 and V is TRBV19; TRBD1 is a possible D gene (5 bases). The germline V gene encodes CDR1 LNHDA and CDR2 SQIVND (reference sequence). The CDR3 is 15 amino acids. Trimming took off 4 bases at V and 8 bases at J, with 21 bases between the two ends. CDR3 nucleotide sequence: TGTGCCAGTAGTACGTCTGCCAGGGCGGCATATAAGCAGTACTTC. Translated, it gives CASSTSARAAYKQYF.

This clonotype has at least ten counts. The gene calls are TRBV20-1 and TRBJ1-1; D might be TRBD1 (6 bases). The germline V gene has CDR1 DFQATT and CDR2 SNEGSKA (reference sequence). Trimming removed 2 bases from V and 5 bases from J, with 18 bases in between. The CDR3 sequence is 15 residues long. The CDR3: CSARRGGSWGTEAFF. CDR3 sequence (DNA): TGCAGTGCTAGAAGGGGGGGGTCTTGGGGAACTGAAGCTTTCTTT.

In this sample, this clonotype turned up a few times. The rearrangement joins TRBV25-1 to TRBJ2-5; TRBD1 agrees at 7 bases. The CDR3 contains 14 residues. Germline V gene sequence: CDR1 MGHDK, CDR2 SYGVNS. V gave up 8 bases and J gave up 2 bases; unmatched junction bases: 8. CDR3 in DNA: TGTGCCAGCTCAGCGAGGGGGCTACAAGAGACCCAGTACTTC. Residues: CASSARGLQETQYF.